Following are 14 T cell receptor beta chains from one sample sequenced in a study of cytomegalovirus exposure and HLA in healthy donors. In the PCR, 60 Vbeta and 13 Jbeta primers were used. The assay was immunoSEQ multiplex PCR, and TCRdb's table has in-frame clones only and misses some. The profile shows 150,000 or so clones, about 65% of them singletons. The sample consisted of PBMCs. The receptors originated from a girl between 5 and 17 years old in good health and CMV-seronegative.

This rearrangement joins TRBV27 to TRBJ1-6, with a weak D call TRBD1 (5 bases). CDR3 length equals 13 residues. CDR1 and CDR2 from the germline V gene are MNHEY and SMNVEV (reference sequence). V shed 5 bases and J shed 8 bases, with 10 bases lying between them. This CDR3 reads CASSVGADSPLHF. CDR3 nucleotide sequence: TGTGCCAGCAGTGTTGGGGCTGATTCACCCCTCCACTTT.

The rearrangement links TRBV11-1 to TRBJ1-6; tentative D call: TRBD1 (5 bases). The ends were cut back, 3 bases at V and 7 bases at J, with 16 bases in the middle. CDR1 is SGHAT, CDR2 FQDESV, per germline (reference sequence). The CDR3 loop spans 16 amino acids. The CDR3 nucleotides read TGTGCCAGCAGCTTGGGGGGTACTCTCTCAAATTCACCCCTCCACTTT. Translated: CASSLGGTLSNSPLHF. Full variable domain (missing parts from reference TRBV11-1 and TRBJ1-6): EAEVAQSPRYKITEKSQAVAFWCDPISGHATLYWYRQILGQGPELLVQFQDESVVDDSQLPKDRFSAERLKGVDSTLKIQPAELGDSAMYLCASSLGGTLSNSPLHFGNGTRLTVT.

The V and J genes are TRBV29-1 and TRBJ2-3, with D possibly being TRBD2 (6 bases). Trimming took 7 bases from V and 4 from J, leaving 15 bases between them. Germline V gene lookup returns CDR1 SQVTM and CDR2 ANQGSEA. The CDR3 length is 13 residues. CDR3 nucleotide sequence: TGCAGCGCCGACGGGGGAGCCTCAGATACGCAGTATTTT. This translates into CSADGGASDTQYF.

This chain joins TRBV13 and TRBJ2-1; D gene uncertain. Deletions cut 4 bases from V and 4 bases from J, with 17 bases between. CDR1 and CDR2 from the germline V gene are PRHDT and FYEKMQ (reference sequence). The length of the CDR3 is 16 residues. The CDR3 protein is CASSSSLVAVYNEQFF. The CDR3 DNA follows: TGTGCCAGCAGCTCCTCCCTAGTGGCCGTTTACAATGAGCAGTTCTTC.

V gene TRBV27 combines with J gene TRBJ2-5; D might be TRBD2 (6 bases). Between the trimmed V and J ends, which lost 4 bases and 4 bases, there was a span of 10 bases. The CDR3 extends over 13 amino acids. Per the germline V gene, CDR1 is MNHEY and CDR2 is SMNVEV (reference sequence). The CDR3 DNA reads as TGTGCCAGCAGTTGGACCGGGGGAGAGACCCAGTACTTC. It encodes CASSWTGGETQYF.

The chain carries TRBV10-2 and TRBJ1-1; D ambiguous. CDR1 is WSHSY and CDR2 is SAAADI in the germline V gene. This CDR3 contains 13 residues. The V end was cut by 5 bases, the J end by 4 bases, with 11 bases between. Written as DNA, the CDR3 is TGCGCCAGCAGTAACTTGGTTGGCACTGAAGCTTTCTTT. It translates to CASSNLVGTEAFF.

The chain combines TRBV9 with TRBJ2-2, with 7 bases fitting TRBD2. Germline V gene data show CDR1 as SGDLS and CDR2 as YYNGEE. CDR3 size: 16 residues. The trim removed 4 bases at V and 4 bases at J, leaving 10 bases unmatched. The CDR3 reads CASSPEAGDPTGELFF. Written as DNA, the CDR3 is TGTGCCAGCAGCCCCGAGGCGGGGGACCCCACCGGGGAGCTGTTTTTT.

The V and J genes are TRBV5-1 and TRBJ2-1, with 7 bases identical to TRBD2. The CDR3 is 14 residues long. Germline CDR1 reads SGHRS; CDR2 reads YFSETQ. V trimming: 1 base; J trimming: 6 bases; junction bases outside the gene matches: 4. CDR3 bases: TGCGCCAGCAGCTTGTTAGGGAGGGCCAATGAGCAGTTCTTC. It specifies CASSLLGRANEQFF.

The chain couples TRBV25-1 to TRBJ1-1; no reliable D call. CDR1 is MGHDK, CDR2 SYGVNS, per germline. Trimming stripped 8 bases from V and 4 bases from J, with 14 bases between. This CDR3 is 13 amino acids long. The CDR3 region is CASARYSGTEAFF. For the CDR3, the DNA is TGTGCCAGCGCTAGGTACAGCGGCACTGAAGCTTTCTTT.

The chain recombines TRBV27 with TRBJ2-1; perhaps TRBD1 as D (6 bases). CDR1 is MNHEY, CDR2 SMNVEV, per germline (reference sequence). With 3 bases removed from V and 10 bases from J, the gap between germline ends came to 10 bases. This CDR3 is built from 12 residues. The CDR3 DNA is TGTGCCAGCAGTTTTTTCGGGACAGAGCAGTTCTTC. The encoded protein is CASSFFGTEQFF.

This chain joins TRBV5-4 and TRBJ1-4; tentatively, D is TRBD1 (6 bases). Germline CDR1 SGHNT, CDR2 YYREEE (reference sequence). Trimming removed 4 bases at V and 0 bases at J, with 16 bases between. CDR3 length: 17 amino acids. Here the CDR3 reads CASSPGGHFATNEKLFF. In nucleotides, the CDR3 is TGTGCCAGCAGCCCGGGGGGCCATTTTGCAACTAATGAAAAACTGTTTTTT.

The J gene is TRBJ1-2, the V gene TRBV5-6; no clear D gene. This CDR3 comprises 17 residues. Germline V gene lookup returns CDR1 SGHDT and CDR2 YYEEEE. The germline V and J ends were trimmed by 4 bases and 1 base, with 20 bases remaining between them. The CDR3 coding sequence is TGTGCCAGCAGCCTTGACTCGTTTAAGCTCGTTAACTATGGCTACACCTTC. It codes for CASSLDSFKLVNYGYTF.

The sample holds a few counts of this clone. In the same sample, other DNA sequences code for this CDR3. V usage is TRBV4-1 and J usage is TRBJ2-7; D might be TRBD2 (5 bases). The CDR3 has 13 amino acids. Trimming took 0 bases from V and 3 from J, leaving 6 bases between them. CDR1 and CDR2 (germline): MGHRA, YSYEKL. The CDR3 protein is CASSQEGGYEQYF. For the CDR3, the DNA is TGCGCCAGCAGCCAAGAAGGAGGCTACGAGCAGTACTTC.

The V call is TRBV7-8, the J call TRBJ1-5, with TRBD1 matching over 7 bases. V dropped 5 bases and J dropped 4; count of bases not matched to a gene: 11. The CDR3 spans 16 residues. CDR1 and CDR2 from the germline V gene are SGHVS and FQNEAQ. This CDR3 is CASSRRSGQMNQPQHF. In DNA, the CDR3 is TGTGCCAGCAGCCGCCGGTCGGGACAGATGAATCAGCCCCAGCATTTT.